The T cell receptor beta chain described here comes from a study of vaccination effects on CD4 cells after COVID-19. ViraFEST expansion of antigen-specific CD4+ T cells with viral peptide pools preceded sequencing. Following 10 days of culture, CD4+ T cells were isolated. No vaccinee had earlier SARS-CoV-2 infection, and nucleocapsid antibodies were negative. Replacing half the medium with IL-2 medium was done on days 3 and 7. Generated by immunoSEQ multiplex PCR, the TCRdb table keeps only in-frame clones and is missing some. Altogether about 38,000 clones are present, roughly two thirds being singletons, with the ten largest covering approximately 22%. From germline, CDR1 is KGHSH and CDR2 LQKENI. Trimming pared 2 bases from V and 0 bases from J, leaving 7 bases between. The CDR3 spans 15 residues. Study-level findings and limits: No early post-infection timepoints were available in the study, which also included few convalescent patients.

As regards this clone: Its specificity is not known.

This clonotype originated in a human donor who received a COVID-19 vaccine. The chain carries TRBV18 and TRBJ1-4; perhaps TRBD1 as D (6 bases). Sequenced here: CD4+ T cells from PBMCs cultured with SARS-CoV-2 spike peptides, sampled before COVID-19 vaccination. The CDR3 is CASSPRGATNEKLFF. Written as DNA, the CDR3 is TGTGCCAGCTCACCAAGGGGGGCAACTAATGAAAAACTGTTTTTT. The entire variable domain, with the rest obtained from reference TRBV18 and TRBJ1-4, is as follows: NAGVMQNPRHLVRRRGQEARLRCSPMKGHSHVYWYRQLPEEGLKFMVYLQKENIIDESGMPKERFSAEFPKEGPSILRIQQVVRGDSAAYFCASSPRGATNEKLFFGSGTQLSVL.